The 10 T cell receptor beta chains below come from one sample, sequenced in a study of T cell responses to AZD1222 COVID-19 vaccine. The protocol was immunoSEQ multiplex PCR, while the TCRdb copy is restricted to in-frame clones and leaves out a portion. The table has over 65,000 clones, around 85% seen once. This specimen was peripheral blood, taken on day 0 of AZD1222 vaccination. The receptors were sampled from an adult in good health.

This clone was seen just once. The chain combines TRBV24-1 with TRBJ2-7; the match to TRBD1 covers 7 bases. V shed 3 bases and J 2 bases; nucleotides not matched to a gene: 6. Germline V gene sequence: CDR1 KGHDR, CDR2 SFDVKD. CDR3 length equals 15 residues. This CDR3 is CATSDRGQFPYEQYF. CDR3 bases: TGTGCCACCAGTGATAGGGGACAGTTTCCCTACGAGCAGTACTTC.

The chain carries TRBV28 and TRBJ2-1; TRBD2 aligns across 10 bases. This CDR3 is built from 15 residues. V lost 5 bases and J lost 6; bases outside the gene matches: 7. Germline V gene data show CDR1 as MDHEN and CDR2 as SYDVKM. The CDR3 here is CASSRSGRAFNEQFF. The CDR3 DNA follows: TGTGCCAGCAGTCGCAGCGGGAGGGCCTTCAATGAGCAGTTCTTC.

This chain links TRBV28 with TRBJ2-5, with D perhaps matching TRBD1 or TRBD2 (5 bases each). CDR1 MDHEN and CDR2 SYDVKM come from the germline V gene. The CDR3 covers 16 residues. Deletions cut 7 bases from V and 1 base from J, with 19 bases between. The CDR3 spells CASIKFGPGTQETQYF. DNA for the CDR3: TGTGCCAGCATTAAGTTTGGTCCTGGGACCCAAGAGACCCAGTACTTC.

The chain employs TRBV5-1 and TRBJ2-5; D is uncertain. Germline V CDR1 and CDR2: SGHRS, YFSETQ. The V end was cut by 3 bases, the J end by 5 bases, with 5 bases between. CDR3 length: 11 residues. The chain's CDR3 is CASSSYETQYF. The CDR3 nucleotides are TGCGCCAGCAGCTCGTATGAGACCCAGTACTTC.

V gene TRBV28 combines with J gene TRBJ1-3; 7 bases line up with TRBD1. Germline V gene lookup returns CDR1 MDHEN and CDR2 SYDVKM. J gave up 0 bases and V 5 bases, and 7 bases lay outside the gene matches. This CDR3 contains 16 residues. CDR3 sequence (DNA): TGTGCCAGCAGTCCCGGACAGGTCCTCTCTGGAAACACCATATATTTT. It yields the protein CASSPGQVLSGNTIYF.

CDR3 nucleotides: TGCAGCGTTGCCGGGACAGGGGGGACCTATAGCAATCAGCCCCAGCATTTT. It translates to CSVAGTGGTYSNQPQHF. This rearrangement joins TRBV29-1 to TRBJ1-5, with 11 bases that match TRBD1. V was pared by 4 bases and J by 0 bases, with 8 bases of the junction left unmatched. CDR1 is SQVTM, CDR2 ANQGSEA, per germline. The CDR3 sequence is 17 residues long.

This chain connects TRBV24-1 to TRBJ2-2, with a weak D call TRBD1 (5 bases). V was shortened by 5 bases and J by 5 bases, with 14 bases between the two germline ends. Germline values: CDR1 KGHDR, CDR2 SFDVKD. This CDR3 spans 15 amino acids. Here the CDR3 DNA reads TGTGCCACCAGTGTTTTTCCGAGGACAACCGGGGAGCTGTTTTTT. It yields the protein CATSVFPRTTGELFF.

This clone was recorded once. This chain uses TRBV5-6 with TRBJ1-2, with D possibly being TRBD1 (5 bases). The V gene's germline CDR1 is SGHDT and CDR2 YYEEEE. With 4 bases removed from V and 4 bases from J, the gap between germline ends came to 11 bases. The CDR3 totals 13 residues. The CDR3 DNA is TGTGCCAGCAGCCTCGGCGGGGGCTATGGCTACACCTTC. It specifies CASSLGGGYGYTF. Looking up the rest from reference TRBV5-6 and TRBJ1-2 gives the full variable domain: DAGVTQSPTHLIKTRGQQVTLRCSPKSGHDTVSWYQQALGQGPQFIFQYYEEEERQRGNFPDRFSGHQFPNYSSELNVNALLLGDSALYLCASSLGGGYGYTFGSGTRLTVV.

This clone has just one count. The chain recombines TRBV7-9 with TRBJ2-2; TRBD1 might be the D (6 bases). The CDR3 consists of 18 residues. Germline lookup yields CDR1 SEHNR and CDR2 FQNEAQ (reference sequence). The V gene lost 6 bases and the J gene lost 0 bases, with 20 bases spanning the gap. The CDR3: CASSPTADRSANTGELFF. In nucleotides, the CDR3 is TGTGCCAGCAGTCCGACTGCTGACAGGAGCGCGAACACCGGGGAGCTGTTTTTT. Supplemented by reference TRBV7-9 and TRBJ2-2, the full variable domain reads DTGVSQNPRHKITKRGQNVTFRCDPISEHNRLYWYRQTLGQGPEFLTYFQNEAQLEKSRLLSDRFSAERPKGSFSTLEIQRTEQGDSAMYLCASSPTADRSANTGELFFGEGSRLTVL.

The count of this clone is one. This chain joins TRBV11-2 and TRBJ2-7, with 8 positions matching TRBD2. CDR3 length: 15 residues. Germline assignment: CDR1 SGHAT and CDR2 FQNNGV. V lost 6 bases to trimming and J lost 5 bases; unmatched junction nucleotides: 12. The CDR3 DNA is TGTGCCAGCAGGAGACCCGGGACTAGTAACCACGAGCAGTACTTC. Residues: CASRRPGTSNHEQYF.